The clone carrying this T cell receptor (beta chain) was counted ten times or more. Its antigen remains unknown. The data originate from a study of T cells in Graves' hyperthyroidism and ophthalmopathy. Findings and limits, study-wide: Most clonotypes expanded in the thyroid (above 0.001) were also present in blood.

There are 14 residues in the CDR3. Germline loops: CDR1 MDHEN, CDR2 SYDVKM. V was clipped by 6 bases and J by 1 base, with 12 bases between them. TCR beta CDR3 regions were amplified from RNA. In the first-round RT-PCR of the TCR CDR3, the HTBI primer set was used. MiXCR was run by TCRdb on the multiplex PCR reads, yielding one entry per CDR3 protein. The profile shows over 550,000 distinct CDR3 sequences, over 15% of them singletons. J is TRBJ1-1 and V is TRBV28; D unresolved. Sequenced input: blood. This TCR was sampled from a woman between 18 and 30 years old with Graves' hyperthyroidism. CDR3 sequence reads: CASSPIPTNTEAFF. In DNA, the CDR3 is TGTGCCAGCAGCCCCATCCCGACGAACACTGAAGCTTTCTTT.